The source of this T cell receptor beta chain is a study of blood T cell repertoires in COVID-19. About the research overall: The United States, Italy and Spain were the sources of the acute and convalescent COVID-19 samples. Sources were T cells, B-cell-depleted T cells, or PBMCs; the material itself was cDNA or gDNA.

The sample holds one count of this clone. This CDR3 is 13 amino acids long. The ends were cut back, 4 bases at V and 10 bases at J, with 13 bases in the middle. Germline V gives CDR1 MGHRA, CDR2 YSYEKL. Assay used: immunoSEQ multiplex PCR; TCRdb lists only in-frame clones, some missing. The profile shows 24,000 or so clones, less than 90% of them singletons. This TCR was sampled from a human donor with acute or convalescent COVID-19. The donor label of this sample is uncertain. This chain uses TRBV4-1 with TRBJ1-4; D call uncertain. Sequenced sample: peripheral blood. CDR3 region: CASSPSREGKLFF. CDR3 sequence (DNA): TGCGCCAGCAGCCCGTCCCGGGAGGGAAAACTGTTTTTT.